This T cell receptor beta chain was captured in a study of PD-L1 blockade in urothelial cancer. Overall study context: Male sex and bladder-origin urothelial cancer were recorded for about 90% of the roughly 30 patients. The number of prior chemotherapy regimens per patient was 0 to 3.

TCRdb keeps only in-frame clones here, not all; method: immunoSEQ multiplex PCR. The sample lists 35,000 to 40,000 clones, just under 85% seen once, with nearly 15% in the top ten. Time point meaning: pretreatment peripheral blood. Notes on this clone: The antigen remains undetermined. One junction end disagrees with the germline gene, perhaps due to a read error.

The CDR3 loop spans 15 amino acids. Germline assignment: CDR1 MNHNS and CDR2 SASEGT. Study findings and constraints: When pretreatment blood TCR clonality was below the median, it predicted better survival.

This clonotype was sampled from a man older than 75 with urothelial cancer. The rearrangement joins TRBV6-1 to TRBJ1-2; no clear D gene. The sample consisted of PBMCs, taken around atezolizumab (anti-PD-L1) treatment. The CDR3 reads CASREAGSANYGYTF. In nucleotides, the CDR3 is TGTGCCAGCAGGGAAGCAGGCAGCGCTAACTATGGCTACACCTTC.